This TCR beta chain originates from a study of T cell responses to AZD1222 COVID-19 vaccine. This clone was observed a single time. The germline V gene has CDR1 SNHLY and CDR2 FYNNEI. Trimming removed 11 bases at V and 2 bases at J, with 18 bases between. The CDR3 sequence is 14 residues long. Sequencing used immunoSEQ multiplex PCR; TCRdb keeps in-frame clones, though not all of them. This sample yields 74,000 or so clones, of which roughly 84% are seen a single time; about 13% belongs to the top ten. Here the sequenced sample was peripheral blood, taken on day 0 of AZD1222 vaccination. The chain links TRBV2 to TRBJ1-1; unclear D gene. The TCR was taken from an adult in good health. The chain's CDR3 is CAGSSVETNTEAFF. The CDR3 nucleotides read TGTGCCGGCTCGTCGGTGGAAACTAACACTGAAGCTTTCTTT.